This paragraph reports one TCR beta chain. This sample was included in a study of CD8 T cells in ankylosing spondylitis. TCRdb re-called the 5' RACE reads with MiXCR, one entry per CDR3 protein. The sample holds 300,000 to 400,000 distinct CDR3 sequences, approximately 20% seen once. This CDR3 comprises 12 residues. Trimming left V 4 bases short and J 8 bases short, with 8 bases between. V and J are TRBV12-3 or TRBV12-4 and TRBJ2-2, with a weak D call TRBD2 (5 bases). The sample was blood, either unsorted or a sorted T cell fraction (not recorded which). The clonotype originates from a male donor with ankylosing spondylitis or in good health (not recorded which). CDR3 DNA: TGTGCCAGCAGTTCCACGGGGGGGGAGCTGTTTTTT. Its translation: CASSSTGGELFF.